This entry is about one T cell receptor (beta chain). Profiling relied on immunoSEQ multiplex PCR, and the TCRdb table lists in-frame clones only, not all of them. Among 57,000 or so clones listed, around 94% were seen once. In germline, CDR1 is MNHEY, CDR2 SMNVEV (reference sequence). The CDR3 has 18 amino acids. J lost 0 bases, V lost 0 bases, and 7 bases had no gene match. The data were obtained in a study of cytomegalovirus exposure and HLA in healthy donors. The sequencing input was PBMCs. The chain uses TRBV27 and TRBJ1-3; TRBD1 agrees at 8 bases. This TCR was recovered from a man aged 18 to 29 in good health and CMV-seronegative. CDR3 DNA: TGTGCCAGCAGTTTATCGGCTCCAGGGGGCTTCTCTGGAAACACCATATATTTT. Encoded protein: CASSLSAPGGFSGNTIYF.